What follows are 17 T cell receptor beta chains derived from one specimen sequenced in a study of blood T cell repertoires in COVID-19. Data came from immunoSEQ multiplex PCR; TCRdb stores just in-frame clones and leaves some out. The sample includes about 300,000 clones, roughly 84% of them seen just once. The source material was peripheral blood. These receptors were collected from a human donor with COVID-19, enrolled during active disease. The donor label of this sample is uncertain.

This chain connects TRBV18 to TRBJ2-2; D is perhaps TRBD1 (6 bases). Trimming removed 4 bases from V and 5 bases from J, with 14 bases in between. Germline CDR1 and CDR2: KGHSH and LQKENI. The CDR3 is 15 residues long. The CDR3 protein is CASSLNRDGTGELFF. In nucleotides, the CDR3 is TGTGCCAGCTCACTAAACAGGGACGGGACCGGGGAGCTGTTTTTT.

This chain connects TRBV27 to TRBJ2-1; 13 nucleotides agree with TRBD2. The CDR3 loop spans 17 amino acids. Germline lookup yields CDR1 MNHEY and CDR2 SMNVEV (reference sequence). With 8 bases clipped from V and 7 bases from J, the junction kept 14 bases outside the gene matches. The CDR3 protein is CASSTIGLAGVSNEQFF. In DNA form, the CDR3 reads TGTGCCAGCTCAACCATCGGACTAGCGGGAGTGTCAAATGAGCAGTTCTTC.

On this clone itself: The sample carries other DNA sequences with the same CDR3. The rearrangement uses TRBV28 and TRBJ1-5; 9 nucleotides line up with TRBD1. The junction had 6 bases not matched to a gene; V was cut back by 6 bases and J by 3 bases. The germline gives CDR1 MDHEN, CDR2 SYDVKM. The CDR3 has 15 residues. CDR3 sequence: CASSLDRGINQPQHF. CDR3 sequence (DNA): TGTGCCAGCAGCCTCGACAGGGGGATCAATCAGCCCCAGCATTTT.

The chain combines TRBV7-9 with TRBJ1-5; D remains ambiguous. This CDR3 region has 15 residues. V dropped 4 bases and J dropped 6 bases, with 16 bases sitting between them. Per germline, CDR1 SEHNR and CDR2 FQNEAQ (reference sequence). CDR3 protein: CASSSGIASGQPQHF. The CDR3 DNA follows: TGTGCCAGCAGCTCTGGAATTGCGTCAGGTCAGCCCCAGCATTTT.

This clone has a handful of counts. The J gene is TRBJ1-2, the V gene TRBV7-2, with 11 bases lining up with TRBD1. The CDR3 runs 14 residues. CDR1 and CDR2 (germline): SGHTA, FQGNSA. Losses at the gene ends were 5 bases for V and 6 bases for J; bases not matched to a gene: 5. The CDR3 spells CASSPGDRGNGYTF. The CDR3 DNA is TGTGCCAGCAGCCCGGGGGACAGGGGGAATGGCTACACCTTC.

The chain carries TRBV10-3 and TRBJ1-2, with 8 bases matching TRBD1. The CDR3 consists of 13 residues. The V segment lost 6 bases and the J segment 3 bases; nucleotides outside the gene matches: 3. The germline CDR1 and CDR2 sequences are ENHRY and SYGVKD. The CDR3 DNA sequence: TGTGCCATCAGGCTGGACAGGGACTATGGCTACACCTTC. Translating gives CAIRLDRDYGYTF.

This sequence joins TRBV7-8 and TRBJ2-7; 7 bases are a match to TRBD2. J lost 0 bases, V lost 1 base, and 6 bases had no gene match. Germline V gene data show CDR1 as SGHVS and CDR2 as FQNEAQ. This CDR3 is 16 amino acids long. CDR3 sequence (DNA): TGTGCCAGCAGCTTAGGGGAGCGGGGAAGCTCCTACGAGCAGTACTTC. This gives the protein CASSLGERGSSYEQYF.

This chain uses TRBV18 with TRBJ2-7; 15 bases map to TRBD2. V shed 6 bases, J shed 6 bases, and the junction held 12 bases outside the gene matches. CDR3 length equals 17 residues. Germline CDR1 KGHSH, CDR2 LQKENI. CDR3 nucleotides: TGTGCCAGCTCCCCCGGACTAGCGGGAGGGGTCGGAAGCGAGCAGTACTTC. Its translation is CASSPGLAGGVGSEQYF.

The chain employs TRBV7-9 and TRBJ2-1; a possible D gene is TRBD2 (6 bases). CDR3 length: 14 residues. The V gene lost 6 bases and the J gene lost 0 bases, with 9 bases spanning the gap. Germline CDR1 SEHNR, CDR2 FQNEAQ (reference sequence). CDR3 residues: CASSAGSSYNEQFF. The CDR3 DNA sequence: TGTGCCAGCAGTGCGGGAAGCTCCTACAATGAGCAGTTCTTC.

The chain carries TRBV19 and TRBJ1-1; a weak D match, TRBD1 (5 bases). The CDR3 is 12 amino acids. Germline V gene sequence: CDR1 LNHDA, CDR2 SQIVND (reference sequence). Trimming removed 4 bases at V and 6 bases at J, with 9 bases between. In nucleotides, the CDR3 is TGTGCCAGTAGTACAGGGTTCCCTGAAGCTTTCTTT. As protein: CASSTGFPEAFF.

This chain links TRBV7-9 with TRBJ1-2, with TRBD1 matching 8 bases. Germline V gives CDR1 SEHNR, CDR2 FQNEAQ (reference sequence). The trim removed 6 bases at V and 8 bases at J, leaving 14 bases unmatched. The CDR3 contains 15 residues. Here the CDR3 DNA reads TGTGCCAGCAGGGCGGACAGGGAAACCAATTTCGGCTACACCTTC. This encodes CASRADRETNFGYTF.

The rearrangement links TRBV7-3 to TRBJ2-2, with 7 bases fitting TRBD2. Germline V lookup: CDR1 SGHTA, CDR2 FQGTGA. J gave up 4 bases and V 6 bases, and 8 bases lay outside the gene matches. The CDR3 is 15 amino acids. CDR3 bases: TGTGCCAGCAGGCCTAGCGGCATCACCACCGGGGAGCTGTTTTTT. Protein product: CASRPSGITTGELFF. Full variable domain (rest looked up from reference TRBV7-3 and TRBJ2-2): GAGVSQTPSNKVTEKGKYVELRCDPISGHTALYWYRQSLGQGPEFLIYFQGTGAADDSGLPNDRFFAVRPEGSVSTLKIQRTERGDSAVYLCASRPSGITTGELFFGEGSRLTVL.

The gene calls are TRBV7-3 and TRBJ2-3, with 8 bases matching TRBD1. From germline, CDR1 is SGHTA and CDR2 FQGTGA. The CDR3 is made up of 15 amino acids. V dropped 5 bases and J dropped 5; count of bases not matched to a gene: 9. The CDR3 spells CASSPQTGVVDTQYF. The DNA of the CDR3 is TGTGCCAGCAGCCCCCAGACAGGGGTGGTAGATACGCAGTATTTT. Together with reference TRBV7-3 and TRBJ2-3, the CDR3 gives the full variable domain: GAGVSQTPSNKVTEKGKYVELRCDPISGHTALYWYRQSLGQGPEFLIYFQGTGAADDSGLPNDRFFAVRPEGSVSTLKIQRTERGDSAVYLCASSPQTGVVDTQYFGPGTRLTVL.

Notes on this clone: The same CDR3 is also encoded by other DNA sequences in this sample. This chain joins TRBV11-2 and TRBJ2-2; unclear D gene. The V gene lost 1 base and the J gene lost 5 bases, with 5 bases spanning the gap. The CDR3 runs to 13 residues. CDR1 is SGHAT and CDR2 is FQNNGV in the germline V gene. CDR3 amino acids: CASSLVRTGELFF. CDR3 coding DNA: TGTGCCAGCAGCTTAGTTCGGACCGGGGAGCTGTTTTTT.

The chain employs TRBV15 and TRBJ2-2; 7 bases agree with TRBD1. V lost 0 bases, J lost 5 bases, and 12 bases stayed unmatched. This CDR3 has 18 amino acids. The germline V gene encodes CDR1 LNHNV and CDR2 YYDKDF (reference sequence). The CDR3 coding sequence is TGTGCCACCAGCAGAGATCTAGGAACAGGGGAAGCAACCGGGGAGCTGTTTTTT. Residues: CATSRDLGTGEATGELFF.

The V and J genes are TRBV6-6 and TRBJ1-4, with D perhaps TRBD1 (6 bases). Germline V gene sequence: CDR1 MNHNY, CDR2 SVGAGI (reference sequence). This CDR3 is 14 amino acids long. V lost 5 bases and J lost 3, with 10 bases in between. The CDR3 spells CASSGTQSNEKLFF. The DNA of the CDR3 is TGTGCCAGCAGTGGGACACAATCTAATGAAAAACTGTTTTTT.

The chain links TRBV5-4 to TRBJ1-5; 7 nucleotides align to TRBD1. CDR1 is SGHNT and CDR2 is YYREEE in the germline V gene (reference sequence). The junction had 4 bases not matched to a gene; V was cut back by 4 bases and J by 6 bases. This CDR3 spans 13 amino acids. CDR3 nucleotide sequence: TGTGCCAGCAGCCTGGGACAGCTTCAGCCCCAGCATTTT. Its protein is CASSLGQLQPQHF.